This is a list of T cell receptor beta chains from one sample in a study of tumor-infiltrating lymphocytes in primary liver carcinoma. TCRdb analysed the multiplex PCR reads with MiXCR anew, one entry per CDR3 protein. The sample includes 50,000 to 70,000 distinct CDR3 sequences, approximately 70% of them seen just once. Sample: liver tumor tissue from sampling region 2. The receptors derive from a man aged 35 to 55 with primary liver carcinoma and hepatitis B virus infection. CDR3s include the opening cysteine and the closing phenylalanine or tryptophan. A D gene is named only where the DNA matches it firmly. Size tells how often a clone was seen (once, few, many) or the class of an expanded clone, and some rows leave it out.

NA	NA	TRBJ2-2	TRBV5-6	TGTGCCAGTAGCTCCCTTATTAAGGAGTTAAACACCGGGGAGCTGTTTTTT	CASSSLIKELNTGELFF
NA	NA	TRBJ2-7	TRBV11-2	TGTGCCAACAGCTCTAACAGGAACCCCTACGAGCAGTACTTC	CANSSNRNPYEQYF
NA	TRBD2	TRBJ2-1	TRBV14	TGTGCTAGCAGTGCCGTAGCGGGACGGGTAAACAATGAGCTGTTCTTC	CASSAVAGRVNNELFF
NA	NA	TRBJ2-3	TRBV11-2	TGTGCCAGCAGATTAGAGGTTCGGACATGGGTCACAGATACGCAGTATTTT	CASRLEVRTWVTDTQYF
NA	NA	TRBJ2-7	TRBV19	TGTGCCAGTAGTCGGCGGGACTTCTACGAGCAGTACTTC	CASSRRDFYEQYF
NA	TRBD2	TRBJ2-2	TRBV7-8	TGTGCCAGCAGCTTCCACTCCGGGACTAGCGGGAGAAGAGCCCGGGAGCTGTTTTTT	CASSFHSGTSGRRARELFF
NA	TRBD2	TRBJ2-7	TRBV5-5	TGTGCCAGCTGCTTGGGTTTGGGGGGGGAGGCCTACGAGCAGTACTTC	CASCLGLGGEAYEQYF
NA	NA	TRBJ1-5	TRBV11-2	TGTGCCTGCAGCGCCAGCACGGATACGCAGCATTTT	CACSASTDTQHF
NA	NA	TRBJ2-2	TRBV28	TGTGCCAGCCTGCCCGCCGGGGGGCGCCCCGGGGAGCTGTTTTTT	CASLPAGGRPGELFF
few	NA	TRBJ2-1	TRBV11-2	TGTGCCAGCTTATACCGGCTAGTTAGTGAGCAGTTCTTC	CASLYRLVSEQFF
NA	NA	TRBJ2-7	TRBV6-2/TRBV6-3	TGTGCCAGCAGCACTACAGGGTGGTACAAGCAGTGCTTC	CASSTTGWYKQCF
NA	NA	TRBJ2-3	TRBV29-1	TGCAGCGATTCGCGAGGGCCGGTGGGAGATACGCAGTATTTT	CSDSRGPVGDTQYF
NA	NA	TRBJ2-1	TRBV6-2/TRBV6-3	TGTGCCAGCAGTTACTCTCTACGTGAGCAGTTCTTC	CASSYSLREQFF
NA	NA	TRBJ1-2	TRBV12-3/TRBV12-4	TGTGCCAGCGGTAAAGCATTCTATGGCTACTCCTTC	CASGKAFYGYSF
NA	NA	TRBJ2-7	TRBV4-3	TGCGCCAGTAGCCAAGATCTGAACGGAGCCTGCGAGCAGTACTTC	CASSQDLNGACEQYF
NA	NA	TRBJ2-3	TRBV6-5	TGTGCCAGCAGCTCCCCCGGCGGTAACACAGTTACGCAGTATTTT	CASSSPGGNTVTQYF
NA	NA	TRBJ2-7	TRBV5-6	TGTGCCAGCAGCCGATTTTCCTACGAGCAGTATTTC	CASSRFSYEQYF
NA	NA	TRBJ2-1	TRBV29-1	TGCAGCGTTGATCTTTCTAGGACCAATACCAATAAGCAGTTCTTC	CSVDLSRTNTNKQFF
medium-sized	NA	TRBJ2-7	TRBV11-2	TGTGCCAGCAGCTTGCAGAACTACGAGCAGTACTTC	CASSLQNYEQYF
NA	NA	TRBJ1-2	TRBV7-9	TGTTCCAGCAGCCCCGAGGGCAGGCTGACCCAGTATTGCTACACCTTC	CSSSPEGRLTQYCYTF
NA	NA	TRBJ2-1	TRBV10-3	TGTTCCATCAGTGACGCCGGGACTTCAAATGAGCAGTTCTTC	CSISDAGTSNEQFF
NA	NA	TRBJ2-3	TRBV4-1	TGCGCCAGCAGCCAAACCGGGAATGTAGATACGCAGTATTTT	CASSQTGNVDTQYF
NA	NA	TRBJ2-2	TRBV11-2	TGTGTCAGCAGCTTAGTGCGGGTTCCGAACACCGGGAAGCTGTTTTTT	CVSSLVRVPNTGKLFF
NA	NA	TRBJ1-1	TRBV11-3	TGTGCCAGCAGCTTAGGGGTAATGGAAGCTTTCTTT	CASSLGVMEAFF
NA	TRBD1	TRBJ2-4	TRBV29-1	TGCAGCGTTGAAGCTGACAGGGGTGACAATCAGTACTTC	CSVEADRGDNQYF
NA	NA	TRBJ1-1	TRBV6-5	TGTGCCAGCAGTTACTCGGCAGCCTGGAACACTGAAGCTCTCTTT	CASSYSAAWNTEALF
NA	NA	TRBJ2-7	TRBV6-6	TGTGCCAGCAGTTTTGGGTCCTACGAGCAGTACTTC	CASSFGSYEQYF
NA	NA	TRBJ2-7	TRBV18	TGTGCCAGCTCACCGGAAAAGAGGATCAGTGATTACGAGCAGTACTTC	CASSPEKRISDYEQYF
NA	TRBD2	TRBJ2-3	TRBV4-2	TGTACCAGTAGCCAAGTGGCGCTTCTAGCGGGAGCGACAGATACGCAATATTTT	CTSSQVALLAGATDTQYF
NA	NA	TRBJ1-2	TRBV10-3	TGTGCCATCACTGAGGCCAGTAACTATGGCTACACCTTC	CAITEASNYGYTF
NA	TRBD1	TRBJ1-5	TRBV6-6	TGTGCCAACAGTTGGGTTCAGGGGGCGGATAGCAATCAGCCCCAGCATTTT	CANSWVQGADSNQPQHF
many	TRBD2	TRBJ2-3	TRBV6-6	TGTGCCAGCAGTTACTCGGGACTAGCGGGAGCACCAGATACGCAGTATTTT	CASSYSGLAGAPDTQYF
NA	NA	TRBJ1-5	TRBV12-3/TRBV12-4	TGTGCCAGTAGTTTTGGGCAAGGACGCAATCAGTCCCAGCATTTT	CASSFGQGRNQSQHF
once	TRBD2	TRBJ2-7	TRBV5-6	TGTGCCAGCCGCGCAGGGACTAGCTGGGAGCAATACTTC	CASRAGTSWEQYF
NA	NA	TRBJ2-2	TRBV10-3	TGTACCATCATGTGGACAGAAGGTGGGAACACCGGGGAGCTGTTTTTT	CTIMWTEGGNTGELFF
NA	TRBD2	TRBJ2-2	TRBV4-1	TGCGCCAGCATACAAGGGTCTAGCGGGAGATTGGGGACCGGGGAGCTGTTTTTT	CASIQGSSGRLGTGELFF
NA	TRBD1	TRBJ1-1	TRBV29-1	TGCAGCGTTGAAGGGTGGACAGGGGGAAGTGAAGCTTTCTTT	CSVEGWTGGSEAFF
NA	NA	TRBJ2-4	TRBV7-8	TGTACCAGCAGCCCCCTTTCCAGCGGATTAGCCAAAAACATTCAGTACTTC	CTSSPLSSGLAKNIQYF
NA	NA	TRBJ2-3	TRBV24-1	TGTGCCACCAGTGATGCGAGCGCAAATCCCACAGATACGCAGTATTTT	CATSDASANPTDTQYF
NA	TRBD1	TRBJ1-1	TRBV5-1	TGCGCCAACAGCGAGGGGACAGGGAACACTGAAGCTTTCTTT	CANSEGTGNTEAFF
NA	TRBD1	TRBJ2-7	TRBV11-2	TGTGCCAGGAGCTTAATTCTAGTTCAGGGGGTATGGGGCGAGCAGTACTTC	CARSLILVQGVWGEQYF
once	TRBD2	TRBJ2-3	TRBV4-1	TGCGCCAGCAGCCGGACCATTGCCATAGCGGGAGTCACCGAAACGCAGTATTTT	CASSRTIAIAGVTETQYF
few	NA	TRBJ2-7	TRBV12-3/TRBV12-4	TGTGCCAGCAGTAGACTAGGGGGAGTCGAGCAGTACTTC	CASSRLGGVEQYF
many	NA	TRBJ2-2	TRBV11-1	TGTGCCAGCAGCTTACTAGCCGGCGGGGAGCTGTTTTTT	CASSLLAGGELFF
once	NA	TRBJ1-5	TRBV6-2/TRBV6-3	TGTGCCAGCAGTTACTCGGTAGGAGGACAGCCCCAGGATTTT	CASSYSVGGQPQDF
NA	NA	TRBJ2-3	TRBV11-2	TGTGCCAGTGGCCCAGGGGTGATGGATACGCAGTATTTT	CASGPGVMDTQYF
NA	NA	TRBJ2-7	TRBV10-3	TGTGCCATCTCTGACACCTTGACTAGCTACGAGCAGTACTTC	CAISDTLTSYEQYF